This TCR beta chain emerged from a study of beta chain features in type 1 diabetes. For the study at large: Healthy donors and patients showed comparable age, gender and cell yields.

Findings and caveats of the study: When cDNA is sequenced, cells with high TCR expression could be over-represented. For Type 1 diabetes patients, all four CD4+ subsets carried TCRB CDR3s that were moderately but significantly shorter.

A sort by CD45RO/CCR7/CD25/CD127/CD95/CD27 yielded CD4+ naive, central memory, regulatory and stem cell-like memory cells. Investigators reverse transcribed all isolated RNA, so they sequenced expressed TCRB transcripts. Some clones are missing from TCRdb's copy, which holds only in-frame ones; the method was immunoSEQ multiplex PCR. The table has about 230,000 clones, 7.5% to 10% seen once. V was pared by 5 bases and J by 9 bases, with 20 bases between. The length of the CDR3 is 15 residues. The V gene's germline CDR1 is MNHNY and CDR2 SVGAGI (reference sequence). In the case of this clone: As yet, its antigen is unknown.

The V gene is TRBV6-6, the J gene TRBJ2-1; the D gene is possibly TRBD2 (6 bases). The receptor comes from a woman aged 18-30 years in good health. Sequenced material: naive CD4+ T cells from blood. In nucleotides, the CDR3 is TGTGCCAGCAGTGTGACTAGGGACCACCGCAGTGAGCAGTTCTTC. As protein: CASSVTRDHRSEQFF.